This entry is about one TCR beta chain. Clones were read by immunoSEQ multiplex PCR, and TCRdb kept only the in-frame ones, dropping some. Among some 460,000 clones, 87% were seen once, and the ten largest hold over 1.5%. These data are taken from a study of blood T cell repertoires in COVID-19. V dropped 6 bases and J dropped 2 bases, with 18 bases sitting between them. This CDR3 spans 15 amino acids. Per germline, CDR1 SGHRS and CDR2 YFSETQ. This sequence originates from a woman between 18 and 29 years old with acute COVID-19. Sequencing was carried out using PBMCs or T cells enriched from blood (not recorded which). The V and J genes are TRBV5-1 and TRBJ2-7; D is perhaps TRBD1 (5 bases). For the CDR3, the DNA is TGCGCCAGCAATCCCGGCCAGGGCCCTACCTACGAGCAGTACTTC. Its translation is CASNPGQGPTYEQYF.